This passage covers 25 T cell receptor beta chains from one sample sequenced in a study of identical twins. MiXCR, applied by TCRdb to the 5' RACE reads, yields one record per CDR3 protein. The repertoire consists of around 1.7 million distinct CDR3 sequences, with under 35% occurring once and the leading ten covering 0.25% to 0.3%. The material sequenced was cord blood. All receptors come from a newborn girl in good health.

CDR3 DNA: TGCAGTGCTAGAGACCCAGGGAAAGCTGAAGCTTTCTTT. Amino acids: CSARDPGKAEAFF. This chain links TRBV20-1 with TRBJ1-1, with D possibly matching TRBD1 (5 bases). The CDR3 runs to 13 residues. Germline CDR1 is DFQATT and CDR2 is SNEGSKA (reference sequence). V was cut by 0 bases and J by 6 bases, with 11 bases left in between.

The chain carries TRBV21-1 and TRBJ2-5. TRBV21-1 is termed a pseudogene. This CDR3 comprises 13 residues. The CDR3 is CASSLSWRETQYF. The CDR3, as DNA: TGTGCCAGCAGCCTCAGTTGGCGGGAGACCCAGTACTTC.

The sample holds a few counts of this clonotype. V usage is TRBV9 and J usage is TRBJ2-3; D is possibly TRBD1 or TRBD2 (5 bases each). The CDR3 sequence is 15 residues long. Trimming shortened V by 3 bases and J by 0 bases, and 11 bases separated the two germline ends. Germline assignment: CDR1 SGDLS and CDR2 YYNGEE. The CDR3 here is CASSDPRDSTDTQYF. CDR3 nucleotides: TGTGCCAGCAGCGACCCCCGGGACAGCACAGATACGCAGTATTTT.

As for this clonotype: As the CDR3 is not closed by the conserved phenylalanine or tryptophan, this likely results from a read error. CDR3 coding DNA: TGTGCCAGCTTGAGACCACCCACCGGGGAGCTGTTTTTG. Translation gives CASLRPPTGELFL. This chain joins TRBV28 and TRBJ2-2; D is uncertain. Trimming left V 8 bases short and J 4 bases short, with 11 bases between. CDR3 length equals 13 residues. Per the germline V gene, CDR1 is MDHEN and CDR2 is SYDVKM.

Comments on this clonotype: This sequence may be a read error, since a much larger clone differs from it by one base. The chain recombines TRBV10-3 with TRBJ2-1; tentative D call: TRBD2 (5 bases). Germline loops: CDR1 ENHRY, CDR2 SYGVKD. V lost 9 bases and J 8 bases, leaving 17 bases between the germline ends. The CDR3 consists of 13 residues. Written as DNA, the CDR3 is TGTGCCATACCGGAAGGTCGAGCGGATGAGCAGTTCTTC. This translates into CAIPEGRADEQFF.

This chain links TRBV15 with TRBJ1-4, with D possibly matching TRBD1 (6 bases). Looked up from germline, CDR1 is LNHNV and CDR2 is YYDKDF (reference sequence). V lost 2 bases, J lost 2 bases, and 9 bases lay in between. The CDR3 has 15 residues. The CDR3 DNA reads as TGTGCCACCAGCAGACCTACAGGGACTAATGAAAAACTGTTTTTT. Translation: CATSRPTGTNEKLFF.

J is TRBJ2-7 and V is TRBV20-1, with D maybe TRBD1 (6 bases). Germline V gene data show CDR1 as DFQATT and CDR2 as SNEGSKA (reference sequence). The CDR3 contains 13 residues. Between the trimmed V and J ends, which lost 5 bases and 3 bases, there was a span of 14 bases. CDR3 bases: TGCAGTGCTCCCCGACAGGCCCTCTACGAGCAGTACTTC. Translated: CSAPRQALYEQYF.

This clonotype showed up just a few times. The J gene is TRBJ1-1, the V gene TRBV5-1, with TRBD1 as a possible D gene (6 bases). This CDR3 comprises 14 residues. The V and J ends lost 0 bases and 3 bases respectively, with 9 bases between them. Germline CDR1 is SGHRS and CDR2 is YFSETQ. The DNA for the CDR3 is TGCGCCAGCAGCTTGGCCCCAGGGGACACTGAAGCTTTCTTT. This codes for CASSLAPGDTEAFF.

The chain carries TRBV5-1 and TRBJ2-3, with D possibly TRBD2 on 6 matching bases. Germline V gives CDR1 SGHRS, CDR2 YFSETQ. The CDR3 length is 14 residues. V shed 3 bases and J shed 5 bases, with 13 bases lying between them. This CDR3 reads CASSWGTEGDTQYF. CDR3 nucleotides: TGCGCCAGCAGCTGGGGGACTGAGGGAGATACGCAGTATTTT.

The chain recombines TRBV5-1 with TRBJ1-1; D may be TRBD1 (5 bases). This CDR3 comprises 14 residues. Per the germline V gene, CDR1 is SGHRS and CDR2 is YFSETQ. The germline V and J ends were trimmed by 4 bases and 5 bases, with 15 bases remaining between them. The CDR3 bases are TGCGCCAGCAGCCCGGGACTTCTCGGGACTGAAGCTTTCTTT. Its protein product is CASSPGLLGTEAFF.

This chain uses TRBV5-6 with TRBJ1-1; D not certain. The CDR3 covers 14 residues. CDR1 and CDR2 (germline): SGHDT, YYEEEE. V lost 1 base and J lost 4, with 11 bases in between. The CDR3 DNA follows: TGTGCCAGCAGCTTGAGGGCTCTGAGCACTGAAGCTTTCTTT. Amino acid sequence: CASSLRALSTEAFF.

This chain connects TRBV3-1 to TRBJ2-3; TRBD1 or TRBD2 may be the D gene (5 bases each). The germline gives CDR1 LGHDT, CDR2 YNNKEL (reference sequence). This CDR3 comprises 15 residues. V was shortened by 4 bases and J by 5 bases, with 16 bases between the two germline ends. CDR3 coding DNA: TGTGCCAGCAGCCCGAGGGGACGCCGGGGAGATACGCAGTATTTT. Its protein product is CASSPRGRRGDTQYF.

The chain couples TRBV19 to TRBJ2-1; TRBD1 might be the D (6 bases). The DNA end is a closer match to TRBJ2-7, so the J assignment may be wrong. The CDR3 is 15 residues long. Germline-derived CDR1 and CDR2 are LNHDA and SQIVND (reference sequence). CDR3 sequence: CASKFVQGPYNEQYF. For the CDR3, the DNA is TGTGCCAGTAAATTCGTACAGGGCCCATACAATGAGCAGTACTTC.

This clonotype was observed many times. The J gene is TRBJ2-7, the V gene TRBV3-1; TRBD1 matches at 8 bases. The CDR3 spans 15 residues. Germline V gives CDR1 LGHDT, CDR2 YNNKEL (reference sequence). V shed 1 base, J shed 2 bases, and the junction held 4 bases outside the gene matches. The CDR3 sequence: CASSQVPTGAYEQYF. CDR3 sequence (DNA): TGTGCCAGCAGCCAAGTTCCGACAGGGGCCTACGAGCAGTACTTC.

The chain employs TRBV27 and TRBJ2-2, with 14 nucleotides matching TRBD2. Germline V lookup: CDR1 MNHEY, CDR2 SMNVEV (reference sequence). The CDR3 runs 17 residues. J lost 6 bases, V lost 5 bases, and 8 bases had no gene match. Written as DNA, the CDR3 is TGTGCCAGCAGTCGTGAGGGGACTAGCGGGAGTGCCGGGGAGCTGTTTTTT. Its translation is CASSREGTSGSAGELFF.

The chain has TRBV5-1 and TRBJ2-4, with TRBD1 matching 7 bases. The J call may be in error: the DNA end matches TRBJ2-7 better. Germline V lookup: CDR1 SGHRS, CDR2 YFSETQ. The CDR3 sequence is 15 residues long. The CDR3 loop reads CASSSAGTVPYEQYF. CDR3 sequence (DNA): TGCGCCAGCAGCTCGGCAGGGACAGTGCCCTACGAGCAGTACTTC.

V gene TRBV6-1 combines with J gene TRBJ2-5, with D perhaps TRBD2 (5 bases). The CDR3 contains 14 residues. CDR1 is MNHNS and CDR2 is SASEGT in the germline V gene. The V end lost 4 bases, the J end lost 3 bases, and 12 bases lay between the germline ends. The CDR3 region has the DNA TGTGCCAGCAGTGGAAATCTGCGGGAAGAGACCCAGTACTTC. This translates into CASSGNLREETQYF.

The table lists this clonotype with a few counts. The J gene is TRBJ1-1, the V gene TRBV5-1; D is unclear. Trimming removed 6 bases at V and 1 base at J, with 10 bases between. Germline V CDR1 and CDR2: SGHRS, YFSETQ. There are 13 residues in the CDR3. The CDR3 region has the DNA TGCGCCAGCAAGTGGTCAGGGAACACTGAAGCTTTCTTT. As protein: CASKWSGNTEAFF.

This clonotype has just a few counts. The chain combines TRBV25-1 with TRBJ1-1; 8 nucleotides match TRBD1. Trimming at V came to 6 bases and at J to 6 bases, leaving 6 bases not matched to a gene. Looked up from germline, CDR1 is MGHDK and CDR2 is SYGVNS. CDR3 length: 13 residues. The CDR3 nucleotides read TGTGCCAGCAGGGGGACAGGTCTGGCTGAAGCTTTCTTT. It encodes CASRGTGLAEAFF.

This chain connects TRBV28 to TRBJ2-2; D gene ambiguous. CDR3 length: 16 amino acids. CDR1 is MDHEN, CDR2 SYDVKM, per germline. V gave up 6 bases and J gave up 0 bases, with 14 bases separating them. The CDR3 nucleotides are TGTGCCAGCAGGGGTAGGACGGATTCGAACACCGGGGAGCTGTTTTTT. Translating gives CASRGRTDSNTGELFF.

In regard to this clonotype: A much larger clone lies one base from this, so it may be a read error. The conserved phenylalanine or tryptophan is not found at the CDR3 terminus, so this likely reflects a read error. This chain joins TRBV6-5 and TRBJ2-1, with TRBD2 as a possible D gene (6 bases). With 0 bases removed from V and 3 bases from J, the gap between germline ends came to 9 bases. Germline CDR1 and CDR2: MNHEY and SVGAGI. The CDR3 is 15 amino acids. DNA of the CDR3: TGTGCCAGCAGTTACTCGACTAGGGGCTACAATGAGCAGTTCTTG. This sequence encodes CASSYSTRGYNEQFL.

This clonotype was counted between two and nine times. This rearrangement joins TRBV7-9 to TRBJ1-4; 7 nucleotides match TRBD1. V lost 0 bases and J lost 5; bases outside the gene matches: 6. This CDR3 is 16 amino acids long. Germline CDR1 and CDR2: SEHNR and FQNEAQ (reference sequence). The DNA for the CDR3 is TGTGCCAGCAGCTTAGCGGGGACAGTGAGAAATGAAAAACTGTTTTTT. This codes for CASSLAGTVRNEKLFF. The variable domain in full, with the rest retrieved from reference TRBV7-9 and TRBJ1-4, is DTGVSQNPRHKITKRGQNVTFRCDPISEHNRLYWYRQTLGQGPEFLTYFQNEAQLEKSRLLSDRFSAERPKGSFSTLEIQRTEQGDSAMYLCASSLAGTVRNEKLFFGSGTQLSVL.

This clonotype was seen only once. The CDR3 is CSASPQGWNTEAFF. The CDR3 DNA follows: TGCAGTGCTTCTCCACAGGGGTGGAACACTGAAGCTTTCTTT. V usage is TRBV20-1 and J usage is TRBJ1-1, with 7 bases aligning to TRBD1. J gave up 1 base and V 5 bases, and 7 bases lay outside the gene matches. The CDR3 contains 14 residues. Germline-derived CDR1 and CDR2 are DFQATT and SNEGSKA (reference sequence).

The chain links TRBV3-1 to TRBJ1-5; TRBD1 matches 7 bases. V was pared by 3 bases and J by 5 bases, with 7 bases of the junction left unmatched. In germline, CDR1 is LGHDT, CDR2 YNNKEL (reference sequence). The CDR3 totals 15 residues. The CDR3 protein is CASSQATGAHQPQHF. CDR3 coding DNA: TGTGCCAGCAGCCAGGCTACAGGGGCCCATCAGCCCCAGCATTTT. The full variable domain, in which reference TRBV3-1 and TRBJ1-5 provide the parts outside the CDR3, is DTAVSQTPKYLVTQMGNDKSIKCEQNLGHDTMYWYKQDSKKFLKIMFSYNNKELIINETVPNRFSPKSPDKAHLNLHINSLELGDSAVYFCASSQATGAHQPQHFGDGTRLSIL.

In DNA, the CDR3 is TGTGCCAGCAGATTGCTGACCTATGGCTACACCTTC. Amino acid sequence: CASRLLTYGYTF. This chain joins TRBV12-3 or TRBV12-4 and TRBJ1-2, with D unclear. Trimming cost V 6 bases and J 4 bases, with 9 bases left between them. The CDR3 length is 12 residues.